This T cell receptor (beta chain) was identified during a study of blood T cell repertoires in COVID-19. Study-wide context: The cDNA or gDNA used as material had been derived from T cells, B-cell-depleted T cells, or PBMCs.

Data came from immunoSEQ multiplex PCR; TCRdb stores just in-frame clones and leaves some out. The sample contains fewer than 200,000 clones, roughly 80% of which appear only once. Seattle's enrolled individuals joined amid active infection and were then monitored longitudinally. This clone appeared a few times. The V gene's germline CDR1 is SGHNT and CDR2 YYREEE (reference sequence). The CDR3 runs 15 residues. V shed 4 bases and J 1 base; nucleotides not matched to a gene: 3. The chain is built from TRBV5-4 and TRBJ2-1; 9 bases map to TRBD1. Material for sequencing was peripheral blood. The TCR originated in a woman between 70 and 85 years old with COVID-19, enrolled during active disease. The CDR3 reads CASSPGTGSYNEQFF. In nucleotides, the CDR3 is TGTGCCAGCAGCCCTGGGACAGGGTCCTACAATGAGCAGTTCTTC.